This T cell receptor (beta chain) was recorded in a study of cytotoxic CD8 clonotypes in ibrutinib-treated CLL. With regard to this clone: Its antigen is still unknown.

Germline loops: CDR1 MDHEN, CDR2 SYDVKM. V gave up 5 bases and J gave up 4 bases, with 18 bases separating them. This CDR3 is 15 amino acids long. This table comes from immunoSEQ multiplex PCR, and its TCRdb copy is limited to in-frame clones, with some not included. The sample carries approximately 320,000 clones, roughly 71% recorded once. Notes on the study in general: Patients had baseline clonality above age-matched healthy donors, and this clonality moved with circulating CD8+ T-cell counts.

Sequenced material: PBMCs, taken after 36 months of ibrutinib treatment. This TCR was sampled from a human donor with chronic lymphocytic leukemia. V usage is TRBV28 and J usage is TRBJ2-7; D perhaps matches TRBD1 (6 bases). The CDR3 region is CASSPMAGAIYEQYF. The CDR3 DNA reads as TGTGCCAGCAGTCCGATGGCAGGGGCTATTTACGAGCAGTACTTC.